This TCR beta chain emerged from a study of OX40 agonist ivuxolimab in advanced cancers. Describing the broader study: Ivuxolimab was a fully human IgG2 agonistic monoclonal antibody targeting the costimulatory receptor OX40 (CD134). Intravenous ivuxolimab was administered to patients every 2 weeks at six dose levels: 0.01, 0.1, 0.3, 1.5, 3 and 10 mg/kg. Among the 52 dose-escalation patients, 19 had hepatocellular carcinoma, roughly 15 melanoma, 9 renal cell carcinoma and 9 head and neck cancer. In the dose-escalation cohort, 70% to 90% of patients were male, and the mean age was roughly 60 years with a range of roughly 20 to 79. Patients were allowed to have had prior anti-PD-1, anti-PD-L1 or anti-CTLA-4 therapy, and roughly 40% of the dose-escalation patients had been treated with checkpoint inhibitors. Partial responses occurred in three dose-escalation patients, of whom one had hepatocellular carcinoma and two had cutaneous melanoma. Peripheral TCRbeta sequencing was intended to test whether TCR sequence diversity was altered and clonal T-cell expansion was caused by ivuxolimab. The paper describes the monotherapy dose-escalation part (N = 52 patients) of the phase I trial of ivuxolimab. Results and caveats for the whole study, not just this receptor: At doses of 0.1 to 3.0 mg/kg, clonal expansion of both CD4+ and CD8+ T cells in blood was seen between baseline and week 6. After ivuxolimab, expanded clones were on average more numerous among CD8+ T cells than among CD4+ T cells. The antigen specificity of the clonally expanded peripheral T cells was not determined. Partial responders in the 0.1-3.0 mg/kg groups had among the lowest normalized peripheral clonal expansion, especially among CD8+ T cells. Low levels of normalized T-cell clonal expansion were also seen in some nonresponding patients.

To sequence the TCRbeta CDR3 region, genomic DNA was isolated from the sorted cells. The immunoSEQ Assay was used for sequencing of TCRbeta CDR3 regions. Not all clones reach the TCRdb copy of this immuneACCESS table, which keeps in-frame sequences only. Checked studies attribute under half of the gap to unresolved V genes and leave the rest unexplained. The sample contains 26,000 or so clones, over 85% of them found a single time. The ten largest clones take up 15% to 20% of the sample. In regard to this clone: The target of this receptor is not known. Per-base qualities were not stored, and no clone one base away is much larger.

Based on the germline V gene (reference sequence), the CDR1 and CDR2 sequences are SEHNR and FQNEAQ. The V and J ends are trimmed by 5 bases and 10 bases, leaving 17 bases between them. From cysteine to phenylalanine, the CDR3 is 13 amino acids long. Only the CDR3 portion is preserved as DNA: 39 bases, with reading frame beginning at the first base. The trial excluded patients who had a history of autoimmune disease or who were on systemic immunosuppression. In every dose cohort, peripheral blood was drawn for TCR sequencing at baseline, cycle 4 day 1, and cycle 7 day 1. Samples came from an open-label, multicenter, first-in-human phase I dose-escalation trial of ivuxolimab. Adults with locally advanced or metastatic melanoma, renal cell carcinoma, hepatocellular carcinoma or head and neck squamous cell carcinoma were enrolled in the trial. Before TCR sequencing, CD4+ T cells and CD8+ T cells were sorted from peripheral blood as separate populations.

Here the sequenced sample was CD4+ or CD8+ T cells sorted from blood, taken in a trial of the OX40 agonist ivuxolimab. The chain is assembled from TRBV7-9 and TRBJ1-1, with the D gene too uncertain to name. The clonotype originates from an adult with an advanced solid tumor such as melanoma, head and neck, liver or kidney cancer. The DNA sequence reads TGTGCCAGCAGCCCCGCGCCGGGATTGGGAGCTTTCTTT. The encoded protein is CASSPAPGLGAFF.